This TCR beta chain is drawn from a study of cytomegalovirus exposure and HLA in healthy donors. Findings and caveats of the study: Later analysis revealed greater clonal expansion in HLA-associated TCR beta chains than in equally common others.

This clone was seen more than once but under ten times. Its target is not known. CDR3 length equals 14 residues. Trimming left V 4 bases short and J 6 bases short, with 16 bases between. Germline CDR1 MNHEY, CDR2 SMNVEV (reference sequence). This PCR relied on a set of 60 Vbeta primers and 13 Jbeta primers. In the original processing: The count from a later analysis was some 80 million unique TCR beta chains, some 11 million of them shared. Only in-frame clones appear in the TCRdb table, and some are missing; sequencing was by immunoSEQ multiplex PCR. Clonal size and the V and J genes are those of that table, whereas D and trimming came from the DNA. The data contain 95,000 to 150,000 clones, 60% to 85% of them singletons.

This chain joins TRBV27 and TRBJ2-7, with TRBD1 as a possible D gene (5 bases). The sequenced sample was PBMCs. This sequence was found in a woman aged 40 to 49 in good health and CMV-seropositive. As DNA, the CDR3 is TGTGCCAGCAGTTCCCGACCTTCAGGGTCCGAGCAGTACTTC. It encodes CASSSRPSGSEQYF.